One and the same sample provided the 13 T cell receptor beta chains below, sequenced in a study of blood T cells in healthy people across ages. Through a sample-barcoded 5' primer and a J-beta primer mix, a second PCR was run for roughly 6 to 12 cycles. TCRdb re-called the 5' RACE reads through MiXCR, storing one row per CDR3 protein. The sample consists of some 640,000 distinct CDR3 sequences, about 30% of them appearing once. The specimen was blood. The receptors here all came from a woman of 80 years or more in good health.

This clonotype was counted many times. The chain couples TRBV12-3 or TRBV12-4 to TRBJ1-2, with a possible D match to TRBD1 (5 bases). CDR3 length: 13 residues. Trimming pared 3 bases from V and 6 bases from J, leaving 11 bases between. The DNA of the CDR3 is TGTGCCAGCAGTTTGGGGGTAGGAAATGGCTACACCTTC. It yields the protein CASSLGVGNGYTF.

CDR3: CSARLRAGVPGETQYF. The CDR3 nucleotides are TGCAGTGCTAGACTGCGGGCGGGGGTCCCGGGAGAGACCCAGTACTTC. The chain recombines TRBV20-1 with TRBJ2-5; the match to TRBD2 covers 7 bases. The CDR3 runs to 16 residues. V lost 2 bases to trimming and J lost 4 bases; unmatched junction nucleotides: 13. Germline CDR1 is DFQATT and CDR2 is SNEGSKA (reference sequence).

This clonotype was picked up many times. The J gene is TRBJ2-5, the V gene TRBV20-1, with a tentative D call TRBD2 (6 bases). CDR1 is DFQATT and CDR2 is SNEGSKA in the germline V gene (reference sequence). The V and J ends lost 0 bases and 5 bases respectively, with 13 bases between them. The CDR3 runs to 14 residues. The CDR3 region is CSARDLLAHETQYF. The CDR3 nucleotides are TGCAGTGCTAGAGATCTACTAGCACATGAGACCCAGTACTTC.

Only a few counts were recorded for this clonotype. A much larger clone is a single base away; this may be a read error. The chain couples TRBV4-2 to TRBJ1-4; tentative D call: TRBD1 (5 bases). Trimming left V 1 base short and J 6 bases short, with 12 bases between. CDR3 length equals 15 residues. Germline V CDR1 and CDR2: LGHNA, YNFKEQ. As DNA, the CDR3 is TGTGCCAGCAGCCAAGGGAGACAGAGAGATGAAAAACTGTTTTTT. It encodes CASSQGRQRDEKLFF.

This clonotype was observed a few times. This chain uses TRBV20-1 with TRBJ2-7; the D gene could be TRBD1 or TRBD2 (6 bases each). CDR3 length: 15 amino acids. V lost 3 bases, J lost 7 bases, and 22 bases lay in between. Germline V CDR1 and CDR2: DFQATT, SNEGSKA (reference sequence). In DNA, the CDR3 is TGCAGTGCTAGTATCGGGGGCGCCTGGGTCGATGAGCAGTACTTC. It codes for CSASIGGAWVDEQYF.

V usage is TRBV5-1 and J usage is TRBJ1-6; D gene unclear. CDR1 is SGHRS, CDR2 YFSETQ, per germline. The ends were cut back, 7 bases at V and 7 bases at J, with 15 bases in the middle. The CDR3 is 14 amino acids. CDR3 sequence: CASGLGLENSPLHF. Written as DNA, the CDR3 is TGCGCCAGCGGCCTGGGGTTGGAAAATTCACCCCTCCACTTT.

The chain uses TRBV27 and TRBJ1-5; maybe TRBD1 (5 bases). In germline, CDR1 is MNHEY, CDR2 SMNVEV (reference sequence). V dropped 4 bases and J dropped 10 bases, with 14 bases sitting between them. The CDR3 contains 13 residues. The CDR3 DNA follows: TGTGCCAGCAGTTCTGGGACGGGGAGCCCCCAGCATTTT. Its translation: CASSSGTGSPQHF.

V is TRBV20-1 and J is TRBJ2-1, with 10 bases matching TRBD2. The length of the CDR3 is 17 residues. The J segment lost 0 bases and the V segment lost 1 base, leaving 6 bases of the junction unmatched. Germline CDR1 reads DFQATT; CDR2 reads SNEGSKA (reference sequence). The CDR3 DNA reads TGCAGTGCTAGAGGGACTAGCGGATACAGCTCCTACAATGAGCAGTTCTTC. Amino acids: CSARGTSGYSSYNEQFF.

The chain carries TRBV12-3 or TRBV12-4 and TRBJ1-2; possibly TRBD1 for D (6 bases). The CDR3 is 15 amino acids. Trimming took off 3 bases at V and 5 bases at J, with 16 bases between the two ends. CDR3 loop: CASSFGGRVLYGYTF. CDR3 nucleotide sequence: TGTGCCAGCAGTTTCGGGGGCAGGGTGCTGTATGGCTACACCTTC.

This clonotype was seen repeatedly, ten times or more. The chain uses TRBV2 and TRBJ2-5; possibly TRBD1 for D (6 bases). CDR1 and CDR2 from the germline V gene are SNHLY and FYNNEI. The CDR3 length is 14 residues. The V end lost 7 bases, the J end lost 5 bases, and 17 bases lay between the germline ends. CDR3 bases: TGTGCCAGCATATATAGGGGGTTAAGGGAGACCCAGTACTTC. Translation gives CASIYRGLRETQYF.

This clonotype appeared many times. This rearrangement joins TRBV5-1 to TRBJ1-6; maybe TRBD1 (5 bases). Per the germline V gene, CDR1 is SGHRS and CDR2 is YFSETQ. Trimming took 4 bases from V and 0 from J, leaving 11 bases between them. The CDR3 spans 16 residues. CDR3 region: CASSLDGGSYNSPLHF. The CDR3 coding sequence is TGCGCCAGCAGCCTCGATGGGGGCTCCTATAATTCACCCCTCCACTTT.

This clonotype was seen at least ten times. This chain links TRBV25-1 with TRBJ1-1; D possibly corresponds to TRBD1 (6 bases). The CDR3 extends over 16 amino acids. V lost 3 bases and J 5 bases, leaving 19 bases between the germline ends. Germline V gives CDR1 MGHDK, CDR2 SYGVNS. The CDR3 loop reads CASSDSSRGALTEAFF. CDR3 nucleotide sequence: TGTGCCAGCAGTGATTCCTCGCGGGGGGCGTTGACTGAAGCTTTCTTT. The full variable domain, in which reference TRBV25-1 and TRBJ1-1 provide the parts outside the CDR3, is EADIYQTPRYLVIGTGKKITLECSQTMGHDKMYWYQQDPGMELHLIHYSYGVNSTEKGDLSSESTVSRIRTEHFPLTLESARPSHTSQYLCASSDSSRGALTEAFFGQGTRLTVV.

This clonotype was seen repeatedly, ten times or more. The chain uses TRBV20-1 and TRBJ1-2, with 9 nucleotides matching TRBD1. The CDR3 is 13 residues long. Trimming cost V 5 bases and J 5 bases; bases outside gene matches: 6. The germline V gene encodes CDR1 DFQATT and CDR2 SNEGSKA (reference sequence). This chain's CDR3 is CSAPRGQGYGYTF. The CDR3 region has the DNA TGCAGTGCTCCCAGGGGACAGGGATATGGCTACACCTTC.